The T cell receptor (beta chain) under discussion was sequenced for a study of blood T cells in healthy people across ages (dated by TCRdb to 2013 to 2016). Some background on the complete study: In model experiments, template switching captured roughly one uniquely barcoded TCR beta cDNA molecule for every two T cells. The donors were split into four age groups: young (average around 16 years), middle-aged (more than 35), aged (more than 60) and long-lived (over 75). To avoid experimental bias, donors of different ages were distributed randomly across sequencing lanes. The study analyzed two additional independent replicas of 1 million unique cDNA reads from the same blood draw for two donors, one aged 18 to 30 and one aged 80 or older. Using deep sequencing normalized with unique cDNA molecular identifiers, the study measured how TCR beta repertoire diversity changes with age. What the research found in general, with its limitations: Estimates of total diversity based on one million sequenced T cells were considered lower bounds and underestimates. Because donor CMV infection status was unknown, age-related changes in expanded clonotypes were potentially confounded. Conclusive comparison of naive and antigen-experienced compartments was prevented by the profiling of bulk unsorted PBMCs. Observed TCR beta diversity correlated strongly with the percentage of naive T cells measured by flow cytometry. Compared with the aged group, the long-lived group had more naive CD4+ T cells, fewer expanded clones and increased TCR diversity, suggesting age selection. As age increased, observed TCR beta diversity per million T cells dropped in a roughly linear way, and a significant reduction was already evident by age around 41.

Regarding this clonotype: Its specific antigen is unknown. No clone much larger than this one lies a single base away; base qualities are absent.

Including cysteine and phenylalanine, the CDR3 has 15 amino acids. Here the CDR3 DNA is all that survives: 45 bases in frame from base 1. CDR1 and CDR2, per the germline V gene, are SGHTA and FQGNSA. V lost 5 bases and J lost 5 bases; the stretch between them is 18 bases long. Donors were roughly 40 systemically healthy Caucasian individuals from Russia aged roughly 6 to 90 years. Approximately 9.7 milliliters of peripheral blood were drawn from each donor into EDTA-treated Vacutainer tubes. PBMCs were isolated by Ficoll-Paque density-gradient centrifugation, with at least 7 million obtained per sample. Trizol reagent was used to extract total RNA from PBMCs, with at least 5.5 micrograms per sample. Naive CD45RAhigh/CD27high T cell percentages were measured by flow cytometry on a PBMC aliquot from every donor. Library preparation employed 5' RACE. Sequencing relied on an Illumina HiSeq 2500. The second PCR ran for about 7 to 11 cycles and used a J-beta primer mix along with a sample-barcoded 5' primer. Each TCR beta cDNA molecule received a unique molecular identifier from a template-switch 5' adaptor carrying 12 random nucleotides. Each sample yielded at least 3 million CDR3-containing paired-end reads. The Mint cDNA synthesis kit, primed by a TRBC-specific oligonucleotide, was used to synthesize first-strand cDNA from all RNA. Following uracil-DNA glycosylase treatment, a first 18-cycle PCR with universal primers M1SS and BC2_uni_R was performed on all cDNA. Processing in the source paper ran as follows. For normalization, 1 million high-quality reads, each with a distinct molecular identifier, were randomly selected from each sample. Instead of being binned into consensus sequences, reads that shared molecular identifiers were thrown out. MiTCR, run with a Q25 quality threshold and the strictest error-elimination algorithm, handled CDR3 identification, clonotype clustering and error correction. A nonparametric unseen species model with Euler transformation was used to estimate a lower bound on total TCR beta diversity. TCRdb ran its own pipeline on the public reads, namely fastp trimming at Q25 and MiXCR clone calling, and kept in-frame beta chains. Rows matching on CDR3 protein sequence are summarized as one entry with the most common DNA and genes. The V and J calls were determined by TCRdb, not by the authors. This sample comprises fewer than 1 million distinct CDR3 sequences, around two fifths of them detected only once. The top ten clones comprise 15% to 25% of the sample.

Source material: blood. The TCR originated in a man between 60 and 75 years old in good health. The chain couples TRBV7-2 to TRBJ1-2, and perhaps TRBD1 as D gene, on 6 matching bases. The CDR3 in this case is CASSPRGETLYGYTF. In nucleotides, the sequence is TGTGCCAGCAGCCCAAGGGGGGAGACCTTGTATGGCTACACCTTC.